This T cell receptor (beta chain) derives from a study of graft-versus-host responses after intestinal transplantation. Libraries were prepared by immunoSEQ multiplex PCR; TCRdb keeps only in-frame clonotypes and omits some of them. The table includes around 120,000 clones, over 85% detected once. To note about this clone: Its antigen is still unknown.

This CDR3 has 15 amino acids. Between the trimmed V and J ends, which lost 0 bases and 3 bases, there was a span of 12 bases. CDR1 is LGHNA and CDR2 is YNFKEQ in the germline V gene. The source of this sequence is a human donor who received an intestinal transplant. The sample here was unstimulated CD4+ T cells sorted from spleen or lymph node cells, taken before intestinal transplant. The V call is TRBV4-2, the J call TRBJ2-7; D possibly corresponds to TRBD1 (6 bases). The CDR3 protein is CASSQDSGTLYEQYF. CDR3 DNA: TGTGCCAGCAGCCAAGATTCCGGGACACTCTACGAGCAGTACTTC.